This TCR beta chain was retrieved from a study of blood T cell repertoires in COVID-19. The wider study: Samples taken during acute and convalescent COVID-19 were collected in the United States, Italy and Spain. T cells, B-cell-depleted T cells, or PBMCs supplied cDNA or gDNA.

In the authors' methods: Amplifying reference gene primers gave estimates of nucleated cell counts. Sequenced by immunoSEQ multiplex PCR; TCRdb stores in-frame clones only, minus some. The V and J calls and the clone size are those of that table, but D and trimming were determined from the DNA. The repertoire includes 35,000 to 40,000 clones, just under 75% of them detected once, and about 10% sits in the top ten. Seattle's enrolled individuals joined amid active infection and were then monitored longitudinally. Of note for this clone: A junction end diverges from the germline sequence, so it may reflect a read error.

Germline V lookup: CDR1 DFQATT, CDR2 SNEGSKA (reference sequence). CDR3 length: 11 amino acids. This rearrangement joins TRBV20-1 to TRBJ2-7; D uncertain. The origin of this receptor is a man aged 65 to 85 with COVID-19, enrolled during active disease. The sample consisted of peripheral blood. The CDR3: CSASPGSRLHF. CDR3 nucleotides: TGCAGTGCTAGCCCTGGGTCCCGACTCCACTTC.